This record concerns one TCR beta chain sequence. What antigen it recognizes has not been identified. Base-call qualities are not available, and no considerably larger clone is one nucleotide away. V is cut by 6 bases and J by 2 bases, and the space between the germline ends is 11 bases. CDR3 length: 15 amino acids, cysteine to phenylalanine. The only DNA kept is the CDR3, 45 bases in frame from the first base. The germline V gene (reference sequence) specifies LGHDT as CDR1 and YNNKEL as CDR2. The immunoSEQ Assay, a bias-controlled multiplex PCR, was used to amplify TCRbeta CDR3 regions from genomic DNA. On the authors' methods: The number of nucleated cells in each sample was estimated from the amplification of reference gene primers within the assay. To quantify the absolute abundance of each unique TCRbeta CDR3 rearrangement, sequence reads were collapsed and filtered. For each sample, productive Simpson clonality was calculated as the square root of Simpson's diversity index across productive rearrangements. TCRdb holds this immuneACCESS table with in-frame rearrangements only. Some clones are missing; in checked studies, unresolved V genes explain under half, and the rest has no known cause. D and trimming were read from the DNA, whereas the V and J calls and clone size are those reported in that table. In this sample the table shows about 70,000 clones, under 95% of which occur a single time. About 8.9% of the sample lies in the top ten.

Each collaborating institution followed its own protocols to collect whole blood in K2EDTA tubes. Collaborator samples were shipped for TCRbeta analysis as frozen whole blood, isolated PBMCs, or DNA extracted from either sample type. These data originate in a study of blood T cell repertoires in COVID-19 (dated by TCRdb to 2020 to 2022). A note on the overall study: Samples covering the acute and convalescent phases of COVID-19 were provided by collaborators in the United States, Italy and Spain. The material from the prospective study consisted of cDNA or gDNA derived from T cells, B-cell-depleted T cells, or PBMCs. Deeply sampled blood TCRbeta repertoires from subjects exposed to, actively infected with, or recovered from COVID-19 were included in the dataset. The repertoires were made available in a free public database intended to serve as a resource for research on the immune response to SARS-CoV-2. Samples came from the ongoing ImmuneRACE study (first 160 participants) plus 1,254 subjects from 6 global collaborators. A de-identified subject ID, COVID-19 status, age in years and sex were almost always included in the sample metadata. Where available, HLA class I and class II types were obtained from metadata supplied by the sample provider rather than from assay-based typing.

Summary of the overall study and its limitations: The quantity of clinical and demographic metadata differed by source and by participant and was supplied without curation.

The sequenced sample consisted of peripheral blood. The receptor was derived from a human donor in a cohort sampled during active COVID-19. Recombination linked TRBV3-1 (or the pseudogene TRBV3-2) to TRBJ2-6; a tentative D call is TRBD2 (6 bases match). The DNA sequence is TGTGCCAGCAGACCTCAGCGGGCTGGGGCCAACGTCCTGACTTTC. It encodes CASRPQRAGANVLTF.